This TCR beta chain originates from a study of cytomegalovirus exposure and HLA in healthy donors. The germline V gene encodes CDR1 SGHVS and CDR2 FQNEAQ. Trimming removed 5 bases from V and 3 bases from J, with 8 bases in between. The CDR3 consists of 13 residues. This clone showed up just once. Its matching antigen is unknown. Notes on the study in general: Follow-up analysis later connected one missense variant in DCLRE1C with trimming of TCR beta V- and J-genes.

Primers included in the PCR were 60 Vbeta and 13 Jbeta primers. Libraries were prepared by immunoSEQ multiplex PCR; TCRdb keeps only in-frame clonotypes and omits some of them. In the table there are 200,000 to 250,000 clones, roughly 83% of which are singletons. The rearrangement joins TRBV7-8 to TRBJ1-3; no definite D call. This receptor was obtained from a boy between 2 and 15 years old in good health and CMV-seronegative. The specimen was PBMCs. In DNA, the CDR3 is TGTGCCAGCAGCCCTAAGATTGGAAACACCATATATTTT. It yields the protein CASSPKIGNTIYF.